These 2 T cell receptor beta chains originate from one sample sequenced in a study of cytomegalovirus exposure and HLA in healthy donors (dated by TCRdb to the late 2010s). The library was produced with the immunoSEQ multiplex PCR assay. A mixture of 60 forward primers for TCR Vbeta segments and 13 reverse primers for TCR Jbeta segments was used in the multiplex PCR. TCRdb took this table from immuneACCESS and kept in-frame rearrangements with V and J called. Such tables lack part of the clones; where checked against another copy, unresolved V genes explain under half of the gap, and the rest is unexplained. The sample data list tens of thousands of clones, and 63% of these were observed just once. The ten biggest clones cover roughly 6% of the sample. Sequencing was performed on PBMCs. These receptors all stem from a woman younger than 45 in good health and CMV-seronegative.

This clone has a handful of counts. The chain has TRBV5-4 and TRBJ2-1; 7 bases are a match to TRBD1. The CDR3 is made up of 16 amino acids. Germline assignment: CDR1 SGHNT and CDR2 YYREEE (reference sequence). J lost 2 bases, V lost 0 bases, and 5 bases had no gene match. The chain's CDR3 is CASSLGQGRTYNEQFF. Written as DNA, the CDR3 is TGTGCCAGCAGCTTGGGACAGGGTAGGACCTACAATGAGCAGTTCTTC. Looking up the rest from reference TRBV5-4 and TRBJ2-1 gives the full variable domain: ETGVTQSPTHLIKTRGQQVTLRCSSQSGHNTVSWYQQALGQGPQFIFQYYREEENGRGNFPPRFSGLQFPNYSSELNVNALELDDSALYLCASSLGQGRTYNEQFFGPGTRLTVL.

This sequence joins TRBV7-9 and TRBJ2-5; weak D call: TRBD1 (6 bases). The J call is uncertain, as TRBJ2-7 better fits the DNA end. The CDR3 consists of 14 residues. CDR1 is SEHNR and CDR2 is FQNEAQ in the germline V gene (reference sequence). The CDR3 loop reads CASSSRRDTYEQYF. The CDR3 nucleotides are TGTGCCAGCAGCTCCCGTCGGGACACTTACGAGCAGTACTTC.